This TCR beta chain was identified in a study of Ad26.COV2.S vaccination and SARS-CoV-2 variants (dated by TCRdb to the early 2020s). About the full investigation: Vaccine-arm donors came from COV1001, a multicentre, randomized, double-blind, placebo-controlled phase I-IIa trial of Ad26.COV2.S in healthy adults. The TCR-sequenced set comprised roughly 30 samples: approximately 19 Ad26.COV2.S vaccine recipients, 5 placebo recipients and 8 SARS-CoV-2 convalescent individuals. Trial participants were randomized into five groups of five: low-dose or high-dose Ad26.COV2.S given once or twice, or placebo on both occasions. Throughout the experiments and outcome assessment, investigators stayed blinded to trial group allocation. Ad26.COV2.S was administered intramuscularly at a dose of 5x10^10 or 1x10^11 viral particles, either as one shot or as two shots given 56 days apart. TCRbeta repertoire sequencing served as the tool for gauging how specific and how broad the SARS-CoV-2-reactive T cell receptors were following Ad26.COV2.S vaccination. Points the paper makes about the study in general: The authors noted that total T cell responses may have been underestimated by the TCR breadth and depth analyses. Vaccine and placebo recipients had comparable non-spike TCR breadth, which fits with the vaccine containing only spike. The study lacked the statistical power to compare responses across vaccine doses or regimens. Ad26.COV2.S recipients had higher spike-specific TCR breadth than placebo recipients (P = 0.0014). After vaccination, substantial breadth of spike-specific CD8+ and CD4+ T cell responses was reported.

Relative to germline, V is 0 bases shorter and J is 4 bases shorter, with 9 bases between their ends. CDR1 and CDR2 are drawn from the germline V gene (reference sequence): LGHDT, YNNKEL. Spanning cysteine to phenylalanine, the CDR3 consists of 15 amino acids. Only the CDR3 DNA is retained, 45 bases long and in frame from the first base. To note about this clone: No antigen is known for it. No clone much larger than this one lies a single base away; base qualities are absent.

Taken with the paper, the label for treatment or condition translates to: some 20 received Ad26.COV2.S at low or high dose, single or two shots; a few received placebo; per-sample allocation not given. Repertoires of vaccine and placebo recipients were sequenced from samples collected on day 63 after the first injection. In Cohort 1b, some 25 adults aged 18-55 years were enrolled at a single site in Boston, USA, between 29 July and 7 August 2020. Ad26.COV2.S was a replication-incompetent adenovirus type 26 vector expressing a prefusion-stabilized SARS-CoV-2 spike protein from the original Wuhan strain. TCRbeta CDR3 regions were sequenced with the immunoSEQ Assay. After extraction, genomic DNA underwent amplification by bias-controlled multiplex PCR, followed by high-throughput sequencing. The original pipeline was this. To quantify the absolute abundance of each unique TCRbeta CDR3 region, sequences were collapsed and filtered. Usable DNA was measured by amplifying reference genes present in all nucleated cells, and TCRbeta template counts were normalized to that usable DNA to estimate T cell fraction. Repertoire TCRs were annotated as SARS-CoV-2-specific when V gene, CDR3 amino acid sequence and J gene were exactly matched to a known reactive TCR set. The reference SARS-CoV-2 TCR set was obtained from MIRA and was filtered for enrichment in COVID-19-positive ImmuneCODE repertoires, whereby public or cross-reactive TCRs were removed. Drawing on the MIRA antigens, annotated TCRs were analysed further at the level of specific ORF or position within ORF. Depth was the summed frequency of annotated unique rearrangements, while breadth was defined as annotated unique rearrangements over total unique productive rearrangements. TCR breadth was compared between groups using two-sided Wilcoxon rank-sum tests. Held by TCRdb, this immuneACCESS table contains in-frame sequences only and omits some clones. Under half of the omission traces to an unresolved V gene where checked; the cause of the rest is unknown. V and J calls and clone size are copied from that table; D and trimming were computed from the DNA. This sample gives 440,000 or so clones in total; about 90% of them show up just once. The ten top clones hold under 2% of the sample.

The chain uses TRBV3-1 (or the pseudogene TRBV3-2) and TRBJ2-2; the D gene lacks a confident call. This TCR came from a person between 18 and 65 years old who received the Ad26.COV2.S COVID-19 vaccine or a placebo. Sequencing used peripheral blood, obtained in a trial of Ad26.COV2.S vaccine versus placebo. The CDR3 corresponds to CASSQDLGFTGELFF. The nucleotide sequence is given as TGTGCCAGCAGCCAAGATCTAGGGTTCACCGGGGAGCTGTTTTTT.